This T cell receptor beta chain was found in a study of cytomegalovirus exposure and HLA in healthy donors. The overall study: An earlier analysis found fewer than 140 million unique TCR beta sequences from roughly 170 million T cells. General study findings and limits: Reports showed the classifier diagnosing cytomegalovirus status with high specificity and sensitivity.

The PCR ran on 60 Vbeta and 13 Jbeta primers. As originally analysed: Counted up in a later analysis, unique TCR beta chains came to some 75 million, with about 9.9 million shared. Libraries were prepared by immunoSEQ multiplex PCR; TCRdb keeps only in-frame clonotypes and omits some of them. V and J calls and clone size follow that table, whereas D and trimming were derived from the DNA. The table has about 110,000 clones, just under 70% seen once; the top ten hold 5.4%. This clone was seen a few times. Its antigen is currently unknown. The CDR3 runs 15 residues. The germline gives CDR1 LNHDA, CDR2 SQIVND (reference sequence). V was clipped by 0 bases and J by 8 bases; unmatched bases: 9. The study sampled nominally healthy donors, though unrecorded immune exposures were likely.

The V call is TRBV19, the J call TRBJ1-2; 7 bases match TRBD1. The specimen was PBMCs. The TCR sequence derives from a woman in her 70s in good health and CMV-seropositive. The CDR3 loop is CASSIDMRQGFGYTF. In DNA form, the CDR3 reads TGTGCCAGTAGTATAGATATGCGACAGGGTTTCGGCTACACCTTC.